This T cell receptor beta chain was profiled in a study of T-cell reconstitution after alpha-beta-depleted transplantation in children. Study-wide results and caveats: Diversity and T-cell counts at one year after transplant derived mostly from new T cells. Surviving recipient cells, namely T cells and thymic progenitors, were the source of high day-60 TCRbeta diversity in some patients. Roughly two months post-transplant, alpha-beta T cells reportedly originated from several hundred graft clones that had expanded.

V lost 2 bases to trimming and J lost 3 bases, with 8 bases between them. Germline loops: CDR1 ENHRY, CDR2 SYGVKD. This CDR3 comprises 14 residues. As concerns this clonotype: The antigen is not known.

As it was prepared, the TCRbeta library received unique molecular identifiers. TCRdb re-called the PCR reads through MiXCR, storing one row per CDR3 protein. This sample has 700,000 to 950,000 distinct CDR3 sequences; roughly 15% occur once, and the top ten carry roughly 5%. The genes are TRBV10-3 and TRBJ2-4; D uncertain. This specimen consisted of PBMCs, mostly from graft donor cells, obtained 360 days after TCRalphabeta/CD19-depleted stem cell transplant. This receptor was identified in a male patient younger than 18 who had a stem cell transplant for acute lymphoblastic leukemia, so the T cells may come from the graft donor. In DNA form, the CDR3 reads TGTGCCATCAGTGAGCCGGGCCGCAAAAACATTCAGTACTTC. This encodes CAISEPGRKNIQYF.